What follows is one T cell receptor beta chain and its context. What it binds is unknown. This sample is part of a study of radiation and T cells in renal cell carcinoma. The data were produced by immunoSEQ multiplex PCR, yet TCRdb's version contains in-frame clones alone and is incomplete. The sample carries about 130,000 clones, 81% recorded once. General study points: From baseline, blood top tumor clonotypes peaked at 2 weeks post-radiation. Baseline intratumoral clonotype presence is unknown without pretreatment biopsies.

Time point given: blood 2 weeks post-SBRT. Treatment denoted: 15 Gy SBRT to primary tumor, nephrectomy 4 weeks later. Serial blood draws occurred at baseline and 2 and 4 weeks post-SBRT. Looked up from germline, CDR1 is SNHLY and CDR2 is FYNNEI. The CDR3 is made up of 13 amino acids. V dropped 6 bases and J dropped 4; count of bases not matched to a gene: 4. Sequenced material: blood, taken from a patient whose treatment included radiotherapy and nephrectomy. The V and J genes are TRBV2 and TRBJ2-5; 8 positions match TRBD1. The receptor was isolated from a man in his fifties or sixties with renal cell carcinoma. The CDR3 region has the DNA TGTGCCAGCAGGGCGACAGGGGCAGAGACCCAGTACTTC. Its translation: CASRATGAETQYF.